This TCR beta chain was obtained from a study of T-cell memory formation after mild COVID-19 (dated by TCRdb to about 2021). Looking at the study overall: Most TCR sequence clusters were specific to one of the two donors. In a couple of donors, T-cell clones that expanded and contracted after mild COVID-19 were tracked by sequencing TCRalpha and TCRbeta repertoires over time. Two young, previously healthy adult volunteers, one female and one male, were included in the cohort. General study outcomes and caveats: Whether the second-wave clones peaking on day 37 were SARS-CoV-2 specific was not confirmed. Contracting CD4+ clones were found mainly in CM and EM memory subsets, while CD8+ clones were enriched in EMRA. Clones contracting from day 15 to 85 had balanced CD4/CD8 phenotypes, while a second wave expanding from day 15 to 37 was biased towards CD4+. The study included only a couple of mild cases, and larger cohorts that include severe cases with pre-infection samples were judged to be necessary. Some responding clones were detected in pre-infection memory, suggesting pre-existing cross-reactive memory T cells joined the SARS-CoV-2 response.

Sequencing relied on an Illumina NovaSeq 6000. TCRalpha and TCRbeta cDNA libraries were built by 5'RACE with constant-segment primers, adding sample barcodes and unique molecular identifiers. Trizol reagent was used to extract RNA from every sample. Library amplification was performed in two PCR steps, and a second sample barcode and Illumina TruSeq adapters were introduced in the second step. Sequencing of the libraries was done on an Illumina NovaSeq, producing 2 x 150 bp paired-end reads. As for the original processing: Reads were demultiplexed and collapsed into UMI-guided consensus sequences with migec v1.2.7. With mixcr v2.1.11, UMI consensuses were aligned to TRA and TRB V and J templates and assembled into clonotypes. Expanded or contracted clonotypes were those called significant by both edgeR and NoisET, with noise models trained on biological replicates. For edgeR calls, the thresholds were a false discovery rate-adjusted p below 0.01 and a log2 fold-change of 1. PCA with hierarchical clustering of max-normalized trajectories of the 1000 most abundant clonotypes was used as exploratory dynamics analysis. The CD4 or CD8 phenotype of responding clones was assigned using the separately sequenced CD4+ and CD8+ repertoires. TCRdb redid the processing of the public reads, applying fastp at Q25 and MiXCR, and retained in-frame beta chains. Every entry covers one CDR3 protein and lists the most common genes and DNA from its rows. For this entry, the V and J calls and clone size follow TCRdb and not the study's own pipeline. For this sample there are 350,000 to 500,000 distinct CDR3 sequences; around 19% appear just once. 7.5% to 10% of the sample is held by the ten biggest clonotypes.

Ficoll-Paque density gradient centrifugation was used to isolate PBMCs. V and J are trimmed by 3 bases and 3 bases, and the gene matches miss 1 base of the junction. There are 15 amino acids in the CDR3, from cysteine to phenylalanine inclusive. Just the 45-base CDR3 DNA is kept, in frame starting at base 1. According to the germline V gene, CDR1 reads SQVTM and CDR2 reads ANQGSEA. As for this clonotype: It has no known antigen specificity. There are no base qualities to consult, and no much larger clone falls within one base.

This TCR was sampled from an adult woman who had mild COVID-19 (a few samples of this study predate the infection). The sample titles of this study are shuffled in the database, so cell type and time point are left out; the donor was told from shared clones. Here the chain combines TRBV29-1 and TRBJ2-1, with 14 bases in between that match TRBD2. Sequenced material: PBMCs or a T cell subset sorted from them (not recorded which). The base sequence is TGCAGCGTTGAGGGACTAGCGGGGGACTACAATGAGCAGTTCTTC. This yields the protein CSVEGLAGDYNEQFF.